A single TCR beta chain is shown here with its context. Amplification used 60 Vbeta primers and 13 Jbeta primers. Libraries were prepared by immunoSEQ multiplex PCR; TCRdb keeps only in-frame clonotypes and omits some of them. The sample comprises around 140,000 clones, 70% to 85% of which are singletons, and 1.3% to 1.5% rests with the top ten. These data belong to a study of cytomegalovirus exposure and HLA in healthy donors. Germline CDR1 reads SGHVS; CDR2 reads FQNEAQ. V lost 6 bases, J lost 3 bases, and 14 bases lay in between. The CDR3 runs 14 residues. The sequence came from a female donor in good health and CMV-seronegative. The specimen sequenced was PBMCs. This rearrangement joins TRBV7-8 to TRBJ1-2, with TRBD1 as a possible D gene (5 bases). CDR3: CASSSIGGDYGYTF. The CDR3, as DNA: TGTGCCAGCAGTTCCATCGGGGGGGACTATGGCTACACCTTC.